This section outlines one T cell receptor beta chain sequence together with its context. The antigen it recognizes is unknown. Within one base of it there is no much larger clone, and no base qualities were kept. The sample's treatment or condition label is to be understood as: in vitro stimulation with specific CMV peptide epitopes to enrich CMV-specific T cells. The data originate from a study of T cell repertoires in cytomegalovirus infection (dated by TCRdb to the late 2010s). Background on the whole study: Peptide stimulations targeted recently identified HLA-C-restricted CMV epitopes, whose presentation resists viral immunomodulation, together with well-studied HLA-B-restricted epitopes. The HLA type of each donor mattered for the analysis, because public TCR beta signatures pointed to carriage of CMV infection along with the matching HLA type.

This sample was sequenced with an Illumina HiSeq 1500. TCRdb's own reprocessing of the public reads used fastp at Q25 and MiXCR and kept productive beta chains. Rows are unified per CDR3 protein, each entry keeping the most common DNA and genes. This sample holds about 160,000 distinct CDR3 sequences; less than 25% were observed only once. Together, the top ten hold roughly 25% of the sample. The full study reports these points: The ex vivo response was dominated by HLA-C-restricted CMV-specific TCR beta clonotypes, which also provided the single most frequent clonotype in two of eight donors. Carriers of CMV infection plus the relevant HLA type were discriminated by the cumulative frequency of public TCR beta family members in the study cohort and in an independent roughly 320-donor cohort.

The receptor was derived from a human donor in good health (CMV status not recorded). Some clones in this sample may be carry-over from other donors' samples. The sequenced sample was CD8+ T cells from cultured PBMCs, obtained from culture after CMV antigen stimulation.

The CDR3: CASSLGTVLNTEAFF. The nucleotide sequence reads as follows: TGTGCCAGCAGTTTGGGAACGGTTCTGAACACTGAAGCTTTCTTT. The chain employs TRBV28 and TRBJ1-1, with the D gene call left open. From the germline V gene, CDR1 is MDHEN and CDR2 is SYDVKM. V is clipped by 3 bases and J by 0 bases, and the sequence between their germline boundaries is 11 bases long. The CDR3 runs 15 residues from the cysteine to the phenylalanine. Only the CDR3 portion is preserved as DNA: 45 bases, with reading frame beginning at the first base.